This T cell receptor (beta chain) emerged from a study of T cells in Graves' hyperthyroidism and ophthalmopathy. Study-wide points: Model-based prediction identified ophthalmopathy a median about 6.8 months prior to its onset. Clonotypes that were expanded in thyroid above 0.001 mostly appeared in blood too.

This CDR3 region has 14 residues. CDR1 is ENHRY, CDR2 SYGVKD, per germline. V lost 4 bases and J lost 0, with 7 bases in between. TCR beta CDR3 sequences were amplified from RNA transcripts. RT-PCR in the first round (using the HTBI primer set) targeted the TCR CDR3. TCRdb reprocessed the multiplex PCR reads with MiXCR, giving one entry per CDR3 protein. Here the sample spans 500,000 to 650,000 distinct CDR3 sequences, around 15% being singletons. Notes on this clonotype: What it binds is not known.

Disease duration under 2 months; hyperthyroidism patients were aged 18 to 65. The TCR was taken from a woman between 40 and 55 years old with Graves' hyperthyroidism. The sample taken for sequencing was blood. The chain links TRBV10-3 to TRBJ1-3, with D unresolved. In nucleotides, the CDR3 is TGTGCCATCAGTGCGGCGGACTCTGGAAACACCATATATTTT. It encodes CAISAADSGNTIYF.